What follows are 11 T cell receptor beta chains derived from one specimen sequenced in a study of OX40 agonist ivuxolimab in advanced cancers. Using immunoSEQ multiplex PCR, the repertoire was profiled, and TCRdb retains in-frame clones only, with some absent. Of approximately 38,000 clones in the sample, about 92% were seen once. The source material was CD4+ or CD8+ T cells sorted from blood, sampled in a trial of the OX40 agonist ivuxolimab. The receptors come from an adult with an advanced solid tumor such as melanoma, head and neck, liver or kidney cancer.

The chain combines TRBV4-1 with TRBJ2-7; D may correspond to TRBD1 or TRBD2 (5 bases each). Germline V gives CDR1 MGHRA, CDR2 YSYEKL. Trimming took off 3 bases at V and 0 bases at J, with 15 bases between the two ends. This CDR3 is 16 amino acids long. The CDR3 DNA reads TGCGCCAGCAGCCAGGCAGGGACGGGAAGCTCCTACGAGCAGTACTTC. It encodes CASSQAGTGSSYEQYF.

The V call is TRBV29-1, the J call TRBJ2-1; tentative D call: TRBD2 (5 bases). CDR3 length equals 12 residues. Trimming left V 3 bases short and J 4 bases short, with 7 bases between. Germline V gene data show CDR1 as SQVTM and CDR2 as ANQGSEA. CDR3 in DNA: TGCAGCGTTGATCGGGATTACAATGAGCAGTTCTTC. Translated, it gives CSVDRDYNEQFF.

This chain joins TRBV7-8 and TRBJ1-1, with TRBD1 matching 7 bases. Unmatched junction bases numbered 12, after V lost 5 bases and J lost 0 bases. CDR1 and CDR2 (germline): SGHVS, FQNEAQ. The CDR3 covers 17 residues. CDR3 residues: CASSQRGAGQLNTEAFF. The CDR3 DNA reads TGTGCCAGCAGCCAAAGGGGCGCGGGACAGTTGAACACTGAAGCTTTCTTT.

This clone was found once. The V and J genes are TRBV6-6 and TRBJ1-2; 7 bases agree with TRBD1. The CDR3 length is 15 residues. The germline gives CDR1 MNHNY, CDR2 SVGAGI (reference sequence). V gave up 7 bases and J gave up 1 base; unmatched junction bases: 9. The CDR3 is CASIAGTESNYGYTF. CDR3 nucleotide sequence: TGTGCCAGCATCGCGGGGACAGAGAGTAACTATGGCTACACCTTC.

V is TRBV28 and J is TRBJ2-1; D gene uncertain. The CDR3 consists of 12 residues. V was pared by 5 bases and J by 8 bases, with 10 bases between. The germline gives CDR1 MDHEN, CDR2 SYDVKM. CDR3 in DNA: TGTGCCAGCAGTCAACTAAATCATGAGCAGTTCTTC. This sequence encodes CASSQLNHEQFF.

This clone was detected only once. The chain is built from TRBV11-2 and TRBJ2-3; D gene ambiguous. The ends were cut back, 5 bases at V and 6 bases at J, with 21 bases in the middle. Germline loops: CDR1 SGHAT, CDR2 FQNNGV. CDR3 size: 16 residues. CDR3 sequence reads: CASSLNLLRWIDTQYF. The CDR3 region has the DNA TGTGCCAGCAGCCTAAACTTATTGCGATGGATCGATACGCAGTATTTT.

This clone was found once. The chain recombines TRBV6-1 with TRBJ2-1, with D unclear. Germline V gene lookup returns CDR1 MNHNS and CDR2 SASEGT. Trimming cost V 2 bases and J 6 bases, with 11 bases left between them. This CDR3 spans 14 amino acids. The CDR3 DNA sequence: TGTGCCAGCAGTGAATTGGATGTAGGCAATGAGCAGTTCTTC. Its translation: CASSELDVGNEQFF.

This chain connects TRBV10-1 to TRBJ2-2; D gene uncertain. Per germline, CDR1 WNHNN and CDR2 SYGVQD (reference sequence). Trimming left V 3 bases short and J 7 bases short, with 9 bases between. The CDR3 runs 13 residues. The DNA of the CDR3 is TGCGCCAGCAGTGACCGGCGCCACGGGGAGCTGTTTTTT. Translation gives CASSDRRHGELFF.

CDR3 in DNA: TGTGCCAGCAGTCCACCAGATGCTGTTAATGAAAAACTGTTTTTT. Protein: CASSPPDAVNEKLFF. This chain links TRBV28 with TRBJ1-4; D remains ambiguous. This CDR3 spans 15 amino acids. The germline CDR1 and CDR2 sequences are MDHEN and SYDVKM. V was shortened by 5 bases and J by 4 bases, with 14 bases between the two germline ends. Looking up the rest from reference TRBV28 and TRBJ1-4 gives the full variable domain: DVKVTQSSRYLVKRTGEKVFLECVQDMDHENMFWYRQDPGLGLRLIYFSYDVKMKEKGDIPEGYSVSREKKERFSLILESASTNQTSMYLCASSPPDAVNEKLFFGSGTQLSVL.

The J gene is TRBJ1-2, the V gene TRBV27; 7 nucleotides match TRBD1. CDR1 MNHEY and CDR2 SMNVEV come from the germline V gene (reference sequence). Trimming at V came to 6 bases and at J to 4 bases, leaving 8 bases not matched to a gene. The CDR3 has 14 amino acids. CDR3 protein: CASSPGGPGYGYTF. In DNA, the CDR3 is TGTGCCAGCAGCCCAGGGGGACCTGGCTATGGCTACACCTTC.

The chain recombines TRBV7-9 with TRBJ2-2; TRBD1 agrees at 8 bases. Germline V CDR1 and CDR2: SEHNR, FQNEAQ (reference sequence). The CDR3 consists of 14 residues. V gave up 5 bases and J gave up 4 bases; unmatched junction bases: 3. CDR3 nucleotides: TGTGCCAGCAGCACAGGGGGTAGCACCGGGGAGCTGTTTTTT. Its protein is CASSTGGSTGELFF.